These 16 T cell receptor beta chains were all obtained from the same sample, sequenced in a study of cytomegalovirus exposure and HLA in healthy donors (TCRdb year 2017). To prepare the library, the immunoSEQ multiplex PCR assay was applied. For the multiplex PCR, a mixture combining 60 forward primers for TCR Vbeta segments and 13 reverse primers for TCR Jbeta segments was used. In TCRdb, the immuneACCESS table is reduced to in-frame sequences with V and J assigned. These tables do not hold every clone; where another copy was compared, an unresolved V gene accounts for under half, and the others remain unexplained. The sample yields some 70,000 clones; approximately 84% were counted once. The ten largest clonotypes hold roughly 2.3% of the sample. Sequencing used PBMCs. These receptors all come from a woman between 50 and 59 years old in good health and CMV-seronegative.

V gene TRBV27 combines with J gene TRBJ2-1, with D possibly matching TRBD2 (6 bases). There are 14 residues in the CDR3. Germline values: CDR1 MNHEY, CDR2 SMNVEV (reference sequence). V was cut by 7 bases and J by 5 bases, with 15 bases left in between. CDR3 region: CASKPGGFHNEQFF. CDR3 nucleotide sequence: TGTGCCAGCAAACCCGGGGGTTTCCACAATGAGCAGTTCTTC.

The V gene is TRBV6-1, the J gene TRBJ2-3; perhaps TRBD1 as D (5 bases). The CDR3 totals 15 residues. Trimming shortened V by 7 bases and J by 2 bases, and 16 bases separated the two germline ends. CDR1 MNHNS and CDR2 SASEGT come from the germline V gene. The CDR3 DNA sequence: TGTGCCAGCAAGGTGGGCAGGGAAATCACAGATACGCAGTATTTT. Its translation is CASKVGREITDTQYF.

The chain joins TRBV5-5 to TRBJ1-5; D uncertain. The CDR3 is 15 amino acids. CDR1 is SGHKS, CDR2 YYEKEE, per germline (reference sequence). The V and J ends lost 4 bases and 0 bases respectively, with 11 bases between them. CDR3 loop: CASSLGEVSNQPQHF. CDR3 nucleotide sequence: TGTGCCAGCAGCCTCGGTGAGGTTAGCAATCAGCCCCAGCATTTT.

This rearrangement joins TRBV4-2 to TRBJ1-2, with TRBD1 identical over 7 bases. Germline V lookup: CDR1 LGHNA, CDR2 YNFKEQ. After removal of 4 bases from V and 1 base from J, the junction contained 6 bases not matched to a gene. There are 15 residues in the CDR3. CDR3 in amino acids: CASSPGQASNYGYTF. For the CDR3, the DNA is TGTGCCAGCAGCCCCGGACAGGCTAGTAACTATGGCTACACCTTC.

The chain couples TRBV29-1 to TRBJ1-2; 8 positions agree with TRBD1. Germline trimming cut 7 bases from V and 4 bases from J; bases unmatched to any gene: 5. Germline V lookup: CDR1 SQVTM, CDR2 ANQGSEA. CDR3 length equals 12 residues. In nucleotides, the CDR3 is TGCAGCGGGTCAACAGGGGGCTATGGCTACACCTTC. Residues: CSGSTGGYGYTF.

The chain combines TRBV13 with TRBJ2-1; 8 positions match TRBD1. The germline V gene has CDR1 PRHDT and CDR2 FYEKMQ (reference sequence). V trimming: 8 bases; J trimming: 3 bases; junction bases outside the gene matches: 12. This CDR3 contains 16 residues. For the CDR3, the DNA is TGTGCCAGCCTCGATTTCCAGACAGGGGTCTACAATGAGCAGTTCTTC. Its protein product is CASLDFQTGVYNEQFF.

This clone showed up just once. The chain combines TRBV5-1 with TRBJ2-1, with 9 positions matching TRBD2. Unmatched junction bases numbered 13, after V lost 0 bases and J lost 12 bases. The CDR3 runs to 16 residues. In germline, CDR1 is SGHRS, CDR2 YFSETQ. CDR3 loop: CASSLDSGRQSRGQFF. DNA of the CDR3: TGCGCCAGCAGCTTGGATAGCGGGAGACAATCTCGTGGGCAGTTCTTC.

The chain employs TRBV5-1 and TRBJ1-1; 7 bases line up with TRBD1. This CDR3 comprises 14 residues. Germline V gene lookup returns CDR1 SGHRS and CDR2 YFSETQ. Trimming removed 3 bases from V and 7 bases from J; junction bases left unmatched: 9. The CDR3 bases are TGCGCCAGCAGCTGGTCCGGGACAGACCTTGAAGCTTTCTTT. Translated, it gives CASSWSGTDLEAFF. Full variable domain (outside the CDR3, taken from reference TRBV5-1 and TRBJ1-1): KAGVTQTPRYLIKTRGQQVTLSCSPISGHRSVSWYQQTPGQGLQFLFEYFSETQRNKGNFPGRFSGRQFSNSRSEMNVSTLELGDSALYLCASSWSGTDLEAFFGQGTRLTVV.

There are a few counts of this clone. This rearrangement joins TRBV6-6 to TRBJ1-1, with D unclear. V shed 0 bases and J shed 0 bases, with 5 bases lying between them. CDR1 is MNHNY and CDR2 is SVGAGI in the germline V gene (reference sequence). This CDR3 comprises 14 residues. In DNA, the CDR3 is TGTGCCAGCAGTTACTCCCCGGTGAACACTGAAGCTTTCTTT. This encodes CASSYSPVNTEAFF.

This clone has a handful of counts. CDR3 protein: CASSLRTGGKAFF. Here the CDR3 DNA reads TGTGCCAGCAGCCTTCGGACAGGCGGCAAAGCTTTCTTT. The chain carries TRBV6-5 and TRBJ1-1; TRBD1 agrees at 7 bases. The junction had 10 bases not matched to a gene; V was cut back by 6 bases and J by 9 bases. This CDR3 is built from 13 residues. Per germline, CDR1 MNHEY and CDR2 SVGAGI.

This chain connects TRBV28 to TRBJ1-6; TRBD1 matches at 9 bases. The CDR3 loop spans 15 amino acids. CDR1 and CDR2 from the germline V gene are MDHEN and SYDVKM. J gave up 6 bases and V 5 bases, and 5 bases lay outside the gene matches. Written as DNA, the CDR3 is TGTGCCAGCAGTGGGGGGACAGGGATTAATTCACCCCTCCACTTT. Translated: CASSGGTGINSPLHF.

The rearrangement joins TRBV27 to TRBJ2-2; TRBD1 is a possible D gene (6 bases). V lost 1 base and J lost 4, with 13 bases in between. The CDR3 extends over 16 amino acids. Germline CDR1 and CDR2: MNHEY and SMNVEV (reference sequence). This CDR3 is CASSLYVGARTGELFF. The CDR3 nucleotides read TGTGCCAGCAGTTTATATGTGGGGGCCCGCACCGGGGAGCTGTTTTTT.

The CDR3 loop is CASSEVVQGGSGAINTEAFF. Here the CDR3 DNA reads TGTGCCAGTAGTGAGGTCGTACAGGGGGGCTCCGGAGCCATAAACACTGAAGCTTTCTTT. The chain carries TRBV19 and TRBJ1-1; 8 positions agree with TRBD1. After removal of 5 bases from V and 2 bases from J, the junction contained 22 bases not matched to a gene. Germline lookup yields CDR1 LNHDA and CDR2 SQIVND (reference sequence). This CDR3 has 20 amino acids. Drawing the rest from reference TRBV19 and TRBJ1-1, the complete variable domain is DGGITQSPKYLFRKEGQNVTLSCEQNLNHDAMYWYRQDPGQGLRLIYYSQIVNDFQKGDIAEGYSVSREKKESFPLTVTSAQKNPTAFYLCASSEVVQGGSGAINTEAFFGQGTRLTVV.

The gene calls are TRBV5-1 and TRBJ2-2; D may be TRBD1 (7 bases). The CDR3 is 15 residues long. Germline CDR1 and CDR2: SGHRS and YFSETQ. V was clipped by 6 bases and J by 5 bases, with 17 bases between them. CDR3 amino acids: CASTPAGGSTGELFF. CDR3 nucleotide sequence: TGCGCCAGCACACCGGCAGGGGGGAGTACCGGGGAGCTGTTTTTT.

The V gene is TRBV19, the J gene TRBJ1-2, with D possibly matching TRBD1 (6 bases). There are 13 residues in the CDR3. Germline V CDR1 and CDR2: LNHDA, SQIVND (reference sequence). Deletions cut 2 bases from V and 4 bases from J, with 8 bases between. DNA of the CDR3: TGTGCCAGTAGTATAACAGGGCCCTATGGCTACACCTTC. Amino acids: CASSITGPYGYTF.

The chain couples TRBV6-5 to TRBJ2-1, with 7 bases aligning to TRBD2. Looked up from germline, CDR1 is MNHEY and CDR2 is SVGAGI. CDR3 length: 16 amino acids. V trimming: 1 base; J trimming: 3 bases; junction bases outside the gene matches: 6. CDR3 coding DNA: TGTGCCAGCAGTTACTACCTCGGGGGGTACTACAATGAGCAGTTCTTC. Its translation: CASSYYLGGYYNEQFF.